This TCR beta chain appears in the sequencing data of a study of T-cell memory formation after mild COVID-19. Study in general: TCR clusters largely stayed donor specific.

A remark on this clonotype: Its specificity is not known.

Study results and caveats: CD4+ contracting clones lay mainly in CM and EM, CD8+ ones in EMRA.

Germline-derived CDR1 and CDR2 are MNHEY and SVGEGT. The length of the CDR3 is 16 residues. The V gene lost 0 bases and the J gene lost 2 bases, with 8 bases spanning the gap. In TCRdb, the 5' RACE reads were re-called with MiXCR into one record per CDR3 protein. Here the sample spans fewer than 60,000 distinct CDR3 sequences, about 27% being singletons. V gene TRBV6-2 or TRBV6-3 combines with J gene TRBJ2-6; D uncertain. The receptor was derived from a man younger than 35 who had mild COVID-19 (a few samples of this study predate the infection). Cell type and time point are not known. What was sequenced was PBMCs or a T cell subset sorted from them (not recorded which). The DNA of the CDR3 is TGTGCCAGCAGTTACTCGAGACCCACTGGGGCCAACGTCCTGACTTTC. It specifies CASSYSRPTGANVLTF.